The rows below give T cell receptor beta chains drawn from one sample of a study of breast tumors, draining lymph nodes, adjacent tissues. In TCRdb, the multiplex PCR reads were re-called with MiXCR into one record per CDR3 protein. The sample yields about 130,000 distinct CDR3 sequences, around 20% seen once. What was sequenced was axillary lymph node tissue. The receptors originated from a female donor with breast cancer. Some clones in this sample may be carry-over from other donors' samples. CDR3s include the opening cysteine and the closing phenylalanine or tryptophan. The D gene is left open where the match is weak. Clone size is shown for a subset of rows, as once, few, many or a class of expanded clone.

d_gene: .; j_gene: TRBJ2-2; v_gene: TRBV2; abundance: many; CDR3aa: CASSEMAANTGELFF; CDR3nt: TGTGCCAGCAGTGAAATGGCCGCGAACACCGGGGAGCTGTTTTTT
d_gene: TRBD1; j_gene: TRBJ1-2; v_gene: TRBV19; abundance: many; CDR3aa: CATGGGTGDYGYTF; CDR3nt: TGTGCCACCGGAGGTGGGACAGGGGACTATGGCTACACCTTC
d_gene: .; j_gene: TRBJ2-1; v_gene: TRBV6-6; abundance: many; CDR3aa: CASSYRDTSYNEQFF; CDR3nt: TGTGCCAGCAGTTATCGGGATACCTCCTACAATGAGCAGTTCTTC
d_gene: .; j_gene: TRBJ2-3; v_gene: TRBV29-1; abundance: many; CDR3aa: CSVGRVLGVSVTDTQYF; CDR3nt: TGCAGCGTTGGACGGGTTCTCGGGGTATCTGTCACAGATACGCAGTATTTT
d_gene: .; j_gene: TRBJ2-1; v_gene: TRBV28; abundance: .; CDR3aa: CASQGHNPPNEQFF; CDR3nt: TGTGCCAGCCAGGGACATAACCCCCCCAATGAGCAGTTCTTC
d_gene: TRBD2; j_gene: TRBJ2-1; v_gene: TRBV5-1; abundance: many; CDR3aa: CASSPPSGGFYNEQFF; CDR3nt: TGCGCCAGCAGCCCTCCCTCGGGAGGTTTCTACAATGAGCAGTTCTTC
d_gene: .; j_gene: TRBJ2-2; v_gene: TRBV2; abundance: many; CDR3aa: CASSESSASAGELFF; CDR3nt: TGTGCCAGCAGTGAATCTAGCGCCTCCGCCGGGGAGCTGTTTTTT
d_gene: TRBD2; j_gene: TRBJ2-5; v_gene: TRBV30; abundance: many; CDR3aa: CAWSRTTSGRSETQYF; CDR3nt: TGTGCCTGGAGTAGAACGACTAGCGGGAGGTCGGAGACCCAGTACTTC
d_gene: TRBD1; j_gene: TRBJ1-4; v_gene: TRBV6-1; abundance: few; CDR3aa: CAKDRGTLSEKLFF; CDR3nt: TGTGCCAAGGACAGGGGGACCCTTTCTGAAAAACTGTTTTTT
d_gene: TRBD1; j_gene: TRBJ2-1; v_gene: TRBV5-8; abundance: many; CDR3aa: CASSLRDSNEQFF; CDR3nt: TGTGCCAGCAGCCTGAGGGACAGCAATGAGCAGTTCTTC
d_gene: TRBD2; j_gene: TRBJ2-7; v_gene: TRBV6-5; abundance: many; CDR3aa: CASSYSIIPGGPYEQYF; CDR3nt: TGTGCCAGCAGTTACTCGATAATTCCGGGAGGTCCCTACGAGCAGTACTTC
d_gene: .; j_gene: TRBJ2-3; v_gene: TRBV25-1; abundance: .; CDR3aa: CASSEWGDTQYF; CDR3nt: TGTGCCAGCAGTGAATGGGGTGATACGCAGTATTTT
d_gene: .; j_gene: TRBJ2-1; v_gene: TRBV2; abundance: many; CDR3aa: CASSVGLYNEQFF; CDR3nt: TGTGCCAGCAGTGTTGGGCTCTACAATGAGCAGTTCTTC
d_gene: TRBD1; j_gene: TRBJ1-2; v_gene: TRBV5-1; abundance: many; CDR3aa: CASSPGDRVYGYTF; CDR3nt: TGCGCCAGCAGCCCGGGGGACAGAGTATATGGCTACACCTTC
d_gene: .; j_gene: TRBJ2-1; v_gene: TRBV11-3; abundance: many; CDR3aa: CASSLGADYNEQFF; CDR3nt: TGTGCCAGCAGCTTAGGGGCAGATTACAATGAGCAGTTCTTC
d_gene: TRBD2; j_gene: TRBJ2-2; v_gene: TRBV7-9; abundance: many; CDR3aa: CASSLREGHTGELFF; CDR3nt: TGTGCCAGCAGCTTACGGGAGGGCCACACCGGGGAGCTGTTTTTT
d_gene: .; j_gene: TRBJ2-2; v_gene: TRBV5-4; abundance: many; CDR3aa: CASSPEGWTGELFF; CDR3nt: TGTGCCAGCAGCCCCGAAGGGTGGACCGGGGAGCTGTTTTTT
d_gene: TRBD1; j_gene: TRBJ1-2; v_gene: TRBV19; abundance: many; CDR3aa: CASSTPRDRGVNYGYTF; CDR3nt: TGTGCCAGTAGTACCCCCCGGGACAGGGGTGTCAACTATGGCTACACCTTC
d_gene: .; j_gene: TRBJ1-5; v_gene: TRBV27; abundance: few; CDR3aa: CASSPMGRVNQPQHF; CDR3nt: TGTGCCAGCAGTCCCATGGGACGGGTCAATCAGCCCCAGCATTTT
d_gene: .; j_gene: TRBJ1-2; v_gene: TRBV3-1; abundance: few; CDR3aa: CASSSTGLNGYTF; CDR3nt: TGTGCCAGCAGCTCCACAGGGTTGAATGGCTACACCTTC
d_gene: .; j_gene: TRBJ2-3; v_gene: TRBV5-4; abundance: .; CDR3aa: CASSLGYGGQSGTTQYF; CDR3nt: TGTGCCAGCAGCTTGGGGTACGGGGGGCAGTCGGGGACTACGCAGTATTTT
d_gene: .; j_gene: TRBJ2-5; v_gene: TRBV6-6; abundance: many; CDR3aa: CASSQRIQETQYF; CDR3nt: TGTGCCAGCAGCCAGCGCATACAAGAGACCCAGTACTTC
d_gene: TRBD1; j_gene: TRBJ2-3; v_gene: TRBV6-6; abundance: many; CDR3aa: CASSYVPGQDVTDTQYF; CDR3nt: TGTGCCAGCAGTTACGTACCGGGACAGGACGTCACAGATACGCAGTATTTT